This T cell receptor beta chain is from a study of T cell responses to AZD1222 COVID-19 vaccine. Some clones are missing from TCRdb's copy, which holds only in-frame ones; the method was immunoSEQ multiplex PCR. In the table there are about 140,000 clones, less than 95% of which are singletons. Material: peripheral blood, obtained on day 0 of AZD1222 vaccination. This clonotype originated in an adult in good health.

CDR3 loop: CASSEPMNTEAFF. The DNA of the CDR3 is TGTGCCAGCAGCGAACCGATGAACACTGAAGCTTTCTTT. V gene TRBV3-1 (or the pseudogene TRBV3-2) combines with J gene TRBJ1-1; D unresolved. Germline assignment: CDR1 LGHDT and CDR2 YNNKEL (reference sequence). This CDR3 has 13 residues. The ends were cut back, 5 bases at V and 0 bases at J, with 7 bases in the middle.